This TCR beta chain was sequenced for a study of blood T cell repertoires in COVID-19. Overall study context: The United States, Italy and Spain supplied acute and convalescent COVID-19 samples. In each case, the material was cDNA or gDNA derived from T cells, B-cell-depleted T cells, or PBMCs.

As processed by the authors: Amplification with reference gene primers provided the estimates of nucleated cell counts. This table comes from immunoSEQ multiplex PCR, and its TCRdb copy is limited to in-frame clones, with some not included. V and J calls and clone size are copied from that table; D and trimming were computed from the DNA. The profile shows tens of thousands of clones, 80% to 90% of them singletons. Specimen: peripheral blood. This clonotype was obtained from a human donor in a cohort sampled during active COVID-19.

This CDR3 is CASSRQGTSYNEQFF. For the CDR3, the DNA is TGTGCCAGTAGCCGACAGGGGACCTCCTACAATGAGCAGTTCTTC. J is TRBJ2-1 and V is TRBV19; 8 bases map to TRBD1. The CDR3 is 15 amino acids. V shed 6 bases, J shed 0 bases, and the junction held 4 bases outside the gene matches. Germline loops: CDR1 LNHDA, CDR2 SQIVND (reference sequence).